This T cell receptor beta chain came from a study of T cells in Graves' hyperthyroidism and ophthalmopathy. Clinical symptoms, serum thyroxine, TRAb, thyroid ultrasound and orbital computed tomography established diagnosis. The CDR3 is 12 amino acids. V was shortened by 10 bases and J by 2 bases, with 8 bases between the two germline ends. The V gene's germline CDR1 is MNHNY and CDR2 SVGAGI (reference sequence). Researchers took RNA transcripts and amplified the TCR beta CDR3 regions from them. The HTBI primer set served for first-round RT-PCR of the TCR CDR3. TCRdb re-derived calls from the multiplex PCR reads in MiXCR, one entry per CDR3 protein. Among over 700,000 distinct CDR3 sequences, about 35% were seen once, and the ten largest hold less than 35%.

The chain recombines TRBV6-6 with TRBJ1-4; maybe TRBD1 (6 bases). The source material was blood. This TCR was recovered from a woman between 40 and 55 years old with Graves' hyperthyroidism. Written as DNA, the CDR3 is TGTGCCACCGGACAGACTAATGAAAAACTGTTTTTT. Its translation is CATGQTNEKLFF.